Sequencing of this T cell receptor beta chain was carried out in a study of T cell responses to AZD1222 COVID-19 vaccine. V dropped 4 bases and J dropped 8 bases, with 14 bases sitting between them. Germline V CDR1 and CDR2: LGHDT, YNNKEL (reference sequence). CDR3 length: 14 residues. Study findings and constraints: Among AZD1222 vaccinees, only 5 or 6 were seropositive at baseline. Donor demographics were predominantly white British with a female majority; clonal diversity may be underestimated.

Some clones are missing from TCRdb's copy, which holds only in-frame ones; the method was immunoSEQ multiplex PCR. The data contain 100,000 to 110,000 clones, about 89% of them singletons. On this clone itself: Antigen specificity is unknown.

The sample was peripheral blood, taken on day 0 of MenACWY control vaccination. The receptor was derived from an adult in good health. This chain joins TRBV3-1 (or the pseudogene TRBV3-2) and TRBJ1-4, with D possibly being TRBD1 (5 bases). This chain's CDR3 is CASSPGASWEKLFF. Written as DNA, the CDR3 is TGTGCCAGCAGCCCTGGGGCTTCATGGGAAAAACTGTTTTTT.